This is a list of T cell receptor beta chains from one sample in a study of T cell repertoires in cytomegalovirus infection. TCRdb fed the reads into MiXCR, producing one record per CDR3 protein. Here the sample spans about 770,000 distinct CDR3 sequences, about 28% being singletons. Their antigens remain unidentified. The sample here was cultured CD8+ T cells from PBMCs, taken from culture after CMV antigen stimulation. The receptors come from a human donor in good health (CMV status not recorded). Some clones in this sample may be carry-over from other donors' samples. CDR3s include the opening cysteine and the closing phenylalanine or tryptophan. The order of the fields is J gene, clone size, V gene, D gene, CDR3 protein, CDR3 DNA. D genes are given only for firm matches. Expanded clones are given a class, and other clones once, few, many or no size at all.

TRBJ2-7,few,TRBV6-6,-,CASSYADLDEQYF,TGTGCCAGCAGTTACGCAGACTTGGACGAGCAGTACTTC
TRBJ2-5,few,TRBV5-8,-,CASSPDSFQETQYF,TGTGCCAGCAGCCCGGACAGCTTCCAAGAGACCCAGTACTTC
TRBJ2-3,few,TRBV24-1,TRBD2,CATSDLAASGGEDPSSTDTQYF,TGTGCCACCAGTGATTTGGCGGCTAGCGGGGGCGAGGATCCCTCTAGCACAGATACGCAGTATTTT
TRBJ2-5,-,TRBV2,-,CASSEISARETQYF,TGTGCCAGCAGTGAGATTAGCGCGAGGGAGACCCAGTACTTC
TRBJ2-7,few,TRBV5-6,TRBD1,CASTPGTGVYEQYF,TGTGCCAGCACCCCAGGGACAGGGGTCTACGAGCAGTACTTC
TRBJ2-3,-,TRBV27,-,CASSFTPQRTTDTQYF,TGTGCCAGCAGTTTTACCCCACAGAGAACCACAGATACGCAGTATTTT
TRBJ1-4,few,TRBV24-1,TRBD1,CATRGTGDEKLFF,TGTGCCACCCGCGGGACAGGCGATGAAAAACTGTTTTTT
TRBJ1-1,-,TRBV5-4,-,CASSTHLGGGTEAFF,TGTGCCAGCAGCACTCACTTGGGTGGGGGCACTGAAGCTTTCTTT
TRBJ2-5,few,TRBV10-3,TRBD2,CAISERLAGEETQYF,TGTGCCATCAGTGAGAGACTAGCGGGGGAAGAGACCCAGTACTTC
TRBJ1-1,-,TRBV19,TRBD1,CASSIWDRALGTEAFF,TGTGCCAGTAGTATTTGGGACAGGGCATTAGGCACTGAAGCTTTCTTT